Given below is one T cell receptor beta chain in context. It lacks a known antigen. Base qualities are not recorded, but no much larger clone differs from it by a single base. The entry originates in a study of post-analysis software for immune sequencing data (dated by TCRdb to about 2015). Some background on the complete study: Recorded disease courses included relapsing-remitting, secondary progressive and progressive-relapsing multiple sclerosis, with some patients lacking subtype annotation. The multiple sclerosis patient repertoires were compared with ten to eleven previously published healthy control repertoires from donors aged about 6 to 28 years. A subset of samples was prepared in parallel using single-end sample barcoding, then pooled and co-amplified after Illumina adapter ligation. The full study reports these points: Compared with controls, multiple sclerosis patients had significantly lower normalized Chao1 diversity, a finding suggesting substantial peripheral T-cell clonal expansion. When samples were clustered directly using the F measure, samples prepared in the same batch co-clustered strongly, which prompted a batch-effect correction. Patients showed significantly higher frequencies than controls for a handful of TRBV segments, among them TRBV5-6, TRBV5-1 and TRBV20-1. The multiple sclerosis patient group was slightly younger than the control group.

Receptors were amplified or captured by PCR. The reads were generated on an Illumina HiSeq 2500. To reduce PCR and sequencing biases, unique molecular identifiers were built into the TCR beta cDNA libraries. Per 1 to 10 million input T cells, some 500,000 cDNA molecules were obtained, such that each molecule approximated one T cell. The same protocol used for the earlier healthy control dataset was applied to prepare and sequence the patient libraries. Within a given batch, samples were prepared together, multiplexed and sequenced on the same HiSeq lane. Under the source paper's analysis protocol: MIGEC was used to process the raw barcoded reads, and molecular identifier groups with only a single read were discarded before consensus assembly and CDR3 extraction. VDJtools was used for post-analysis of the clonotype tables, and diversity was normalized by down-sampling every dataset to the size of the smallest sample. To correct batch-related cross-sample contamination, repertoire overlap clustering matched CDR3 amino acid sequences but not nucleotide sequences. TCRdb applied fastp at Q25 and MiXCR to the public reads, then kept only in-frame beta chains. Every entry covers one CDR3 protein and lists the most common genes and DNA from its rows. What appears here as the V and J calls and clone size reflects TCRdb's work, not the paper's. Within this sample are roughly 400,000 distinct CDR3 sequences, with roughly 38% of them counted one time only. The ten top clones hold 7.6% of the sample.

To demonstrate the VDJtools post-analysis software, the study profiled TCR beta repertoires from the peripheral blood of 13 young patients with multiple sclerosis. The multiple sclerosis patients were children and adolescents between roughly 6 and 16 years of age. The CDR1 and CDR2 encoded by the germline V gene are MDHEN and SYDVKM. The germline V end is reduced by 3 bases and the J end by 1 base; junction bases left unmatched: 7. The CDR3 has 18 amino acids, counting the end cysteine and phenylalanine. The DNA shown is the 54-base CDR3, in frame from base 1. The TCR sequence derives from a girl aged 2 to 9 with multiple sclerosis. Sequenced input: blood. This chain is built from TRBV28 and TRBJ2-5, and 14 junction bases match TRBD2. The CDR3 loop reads CASSLTSGRAGGQETQYF. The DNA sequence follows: TGTGCCAGCAGTTTGACTAGCGGGAGGGCCGGGGGCCAAGAGACCCAGTACTTC.